One and the same sample provided the 24 T cell receptor beta chains below, sequenced in a study of PD-1 blockade in classical Hodgkin lymphoma. TCRdb's copy holds only in-frame clones and misses some; the assay was immunoSEQ multiplex PCR. This table has over 13,000 clones, roughly 80% appearing once. Every patient was affected by relapse after autologous stem cell transplantation, while exposure to brentuximab vedotin was not uniform. The source was peripheral blood mononuclear cells (PBMCs), collected before the second cycle of nivolumab. The origin of the receptors is a human donor with classical Hodgkin lymphoma.

V gene TRBV13 combines with J gene TRBJ1-2; D perhaps matches TRBD1 (6 bases). The germline gives CDR1 PRHDT, CDR2 FYEKMQ (reference sequence). V lost 2 bases to trimming and J lost 1 base, with 17 bases between them. The CDR3 is 17 amino acids. CDR3 amino acids: CASSLRGARIFNYGYTF. The CDR3 DNA sequence: TGTGCCAGCAGCTTACGGGGGGCGCGGATTTTTAACTATGGCTACACCTTC.

This clone showed up just once. V usage is TRBV7-2 and J usage is TRBJ2-7; TRBD2 agrees at 10 bases. The germline gives CDR1 SGHTA, CDR2 FQGNSA. The CDR3 loop spans 15 amino acids. Trimming removed 5 bases from V and 3 bases from J; junction bases left unmatched: 7. CDR3 bases: TGTGCCAGCAGCACCCTAGCGGGGGACTTCTACGAGCAGTACTTC. Protein: CASSTLAGDFYEQYF.

This chain connects TRBV6-1 to TRBJ1-4, with D possibly TRBD1 on 5 matching bases. In germline, CDR1 is MNHNS, CDR2 SASEGT. This CDR3 spans 14 amino acids. The V end was cut by 5 bases, the J end by 4 bases, with 11 bases between. The CDR3 DNA follows: TGTGCCAGCAGTCCGCAGGGACTTAATGAAAAACTGTTTTTT. It codes for CASSPQGLNEKLFF.

V and J are TRBV9 and TRBJ1-2; D gene uncertain. The CDR3 is 14 residues long. Germline V CDR1 and CDR2: SGDLS, YYNGEE. Trimming removed 3 bases from V and 4 bases from J, with 13 bases in between. The CDR3 region is CASSGSRPGYGYTF. In DNA form, the CDR3 reads TGTGCCAGCAGCGGGAGCCGGCCGGGCTATGGCTACACCTTC.

The chain combines TRBV5-1 with TRBJ2-2; 13 bases line up with TRBD2. The CDR3 has 18 amino acids. V lost 1 base to trimming and J lost 3 bases; unmatched junction nucleotides: 6. Germline V gives CDR1 SGHRS, CDR2 YFSETQ. The CDR3 spells CASSLWGLAGTYTGELFF. CDR3 DNA sequence: TGCGCCAGCAGCTTGTGGGGACTAGCGGGGACCTACACCGGGGAGCTGTTTTTT.

The V call is TRBV28, the J call TRBJ1-3; TRBD1 matches at 7 bases. CDR3 length equals 14 residues. The germline V gene encodes CDR1 MDHEN and CDR2 SYDVKM. The J segment lost 5 bases and the V segment lost 5 bases, leaving 6 bases of the junction unmatched. In DNA form, the CDR3 reads TGTGCCAGCAGTCAACAGGGGATGAGAAACACCATATATTTT. Amino acid sequence: CASSQQGMRNTIYF. Using reference TRBV28 and TRBJ1-3 for the parts outside the CDR3, the full variable domain is DVKVTQSSRYLVKRTGEKVFLECVQDMDHENMFWYRQDPGLGLRLIYFSYDVKMKEKGDIPEGYSVSREKKERFSLILESASTNQTSMYLCASSQQGMRNTIYFGEGSWLTVV.

This clone was counted a few times. The chain combines TRBV5-1 with TRBJ1-5; D perhaps matches TRBD1 (6 bases). CDR1 is SGHRS, CDR2 YFSETQ, per germline. The CDR3 contains 15 residues. V was shortened by 4 bases and J by 3 bases, with 14 bases between the two germline ends. CDR3: CASSAGTSANQPQHF. The DNA of the CDR3 is TGCGCCAGCAGCGCCGGGACAAGCGCCAATCAGCCCCAGCATTTT.

The V call is TRBV14, the J call TRBJ2-5, with 9 nucleotides matching TRBD1. With 4 bases clipped from V and 5 bases from J, the junction kept 8 bases outside the gene matches. Germline CDR1 and CDR2: SGHDN and FVKESK. The CDR3 covers 15 residues. The DNA of the CDR3 is TGTGCCAGCAGCCCCTACAGGGGGCGCGGGGAGACCCAGTACTTC. As protein: CASSPYRGRGETQYF.

This clone has only a few counts. The chain uses TRBV5-1 and TRBJ1-6; 9 bases are shared with TRBD1. J was trimmed by 5 bases and V by 5 bases; bases with no gene match: 5. This CDR3 is built from 15 residues. Germline V gives CDR1 SGHRS, CDR2 YFSETQ. The CDR3 region is CASRSQGANNSPLHF. The DNA of the CDR3 is TGCGCCAGCAGATCACAGGGGGCCAATAATTCACCCCTCCACTTT.

The V and J genes are TRBV9 and TRBJ1-1; D unclear. This CDR3 has 15 residues. With 0 bases removed from V and 5 bases from J, the gap between germline ends came to 14 bases. The germline CDR1 and CDR2 sequences are SGDLS and YYNGEE. The CDR3 region is CASSVAFGEATEAFF. The CDR3 nucleotides read TGTGCCAGCAGCGTAGCCTTTGGGGAAGCGACTGAAGCTTTCTTT.

V gene TRBV7-2 combines with J gene TRBJ2-5; TRBD2 matches 13 bases. The V segment lost 1 base and the J segment 5 bases; nucleotides outside the gene matches: 4. The germline CDR1 and CDR2 sequences are SGHTA and FQGNSA. The CDR3 consists of 16 residues. The chain's CDR3 is CASSLGGLAGRETQYF. Here the CDR3 DNA reads TGTGCCAGCAGCTTAGGGGGACTAGCGGGGAGGGAGACCCAGTACTTC. The full variable domain, with the rest looked up from reference TRBV7-2 and TRBJ2-5, is GAGVSQSPSNKVTEKGKDVELRCDPISGHTALYWYRQSLGQGLEFLIYFQGNSAPDKSGLPSDRFSAERTGGSVSTLTIQRTQQEDSAVYLCASSLGGLAGRETQYFGPGTRLLVL.

This chain joins TRBV12-2 and TRBJ1-5. TRBV12-2 is given as a pseudogene. This CDR3 has 17 amino acids. CDR3 sequence (DNA): TGTGCAAGTCGCCCTCAAGGGAGGGGAAGGGGCAATCAGCCCCAGCATTTT. It specifies CASRPQGRGRGNQPQHF.

The sample holds a few counts of this clone. The chain couples TRBV2 to TRBJ1-5; weak D call: TRBD1 (6 bases). The V and J ends lost 11 bases and 3 bases respectively, with 14 bases between them. The CDR3 length is 13 residues. Germline-derived CDR1 and CDR2 are SNHLY and FYNNEI. This CDR3 reads CAGAGQLNQPQHF. In DNA form, the CDR3 reads TGTGCCGGGGCAGGACAGCTCAATCAGCCCCAGCATTTT.

V is TRBV5-6 and J is TRBJ2-3; 9 nucleotides agree with TRBD2. The CDR3 is 15 amino acids. CDR1 and CDR2 from the germline V gene are SGHDT and YYEEEE. V dropped 0 bases and J dropped 10; count of bases not matched to a gene: 9. CDR3 nucleotide sequence: TGTGCCAGCAGCTTGGCCGGCGGGGGGGCCACCTCGCAGTATTTT. Translated, it gives CASSLAGGGATSQYF.

V usage is TRBV7-2 and J usage is TRBJ2-1, with a weak D call TRBD2 (8 bases). V lost 5 bases to trimming and J lost 8 bases, with 22 bases between them. The germline gives CDR1 SGHTA, CDR2 FQGNSA. There are 16 residues in the CDR3. As DNA, the CDR3 is TGTGCCAGCAGCCCCGGGGGGGCAGGGGGATACCATGAGCAGTTCTTC. It is translated as CASSPGGAGGYHEQFF.

The count of this clone is one. V gene TRBV7-9 combines with J gene TRBJ1-2; D perhaps matches TRBD1 (6 bases). CDR1 SEHNR and CDR2 FQNEAQ come from the germline V gene (reference sequence). V lost 2 bases to trimming and J lost 5 bases, with 21 bases between them. CDR3 length equals 17 residues. The CDR3, as DNA: TGTGCCAGCAGCTTATTTGGGCAGGGGCTGTCACGGTATGGCTACACCTTC. This codes for CASSLFGQGLSRYGYTF.

This chain connects TRBV6-1 to TRBJ1-1, with D unclear. The CDR3 consists of 14 residues. Germline loops: CDR1 MNHNS, CDR2 SASEGT. V lost 3 bases to trimming and J lost 6 bases, with 14 bases between them. CDR3 sequence reads: CASSDRAAKPEAFF. CDR3 nucleotides: TGTGCCAGCAGTGACCGGGCCGCAAAACCTGAAGCTTTCTTT.

This chain joins TRBV7-2 and TRBJ1-1; 11 bases are shared with TRBD1. V gave up 0 bases and J gave up 1 base; unmatched junction bases: 10. The length of the CDR3 is 19 residues. Germline V CDR1 and CDR2: SGHTA, FQGNSA. As DNA, the CDR3 is TGTGCCAGCAGCTTAGCCCCGAGGGGGACAGGGGGAGCGAACACTGAAGCTTTCTTT. Translation: CASSLAPRGTGGANTEAFF.

This sequence joins TRBV5-1 and TRBJ2-2; TRBD1 agrees at 7 bases. Germline V gene lookup returns CDR1 SGHRS and CDR2 YFSETQ. The junction had 3 bases not matched to a gene; V was cut back by 2 bases and J by 2 bases. The CDR3 loop spans 15 amino acids. DNA of the CDR3: TGCGCCAGCAGCTTAACAGGGGCAAACACCGGGGAGCTGTTTTTT. It specifies CASSLTGANTGELFF.

This clone was seen only once. The V call is TRBV27, the J call TRBJ2-3; 11 bases agree with TRBD2. Losses at the gene ends were 5 bases for V and 4 bases for J; bases not matched to a gene: 5. The CDR3 length is 15 residues. Germline CDR1 MNHEY, CDR2 SMNVEV (reference sequence). The CDR3 protein is CASSRSGGAADTQYF. The CDR3 DNA is TGTGCCAGCAGTCGTAGCGGGGGGGCTGCAGATACGCAGTATTTT.

The genes are TRBV5-1 and TRBJ2-2; D may be TRBD1 (6 bases). V lost 5 bases, J lost 3 bases, and 8 bases lay in between. The CDR3 is 13 residues long. The V gene's germline CDR1 is SGHRS and CDR2 YFSETQ. CDR3 DNA: TGCGCCAGCAGGGGGGCGGACACCGGGGAGCTGTTTTTT. Its protein product is CASRGADTGELFF.

The chain employs TRBV6-6 and TRBJ1-2, with D uncertain. The V gene lost 7 bases and the J gene lost 0 bases, with 12 bases spanning the gap. Germline V gene sequence: CDR1 MNHNY, CDR2 SVGAGI (reference sequence). CDR3 length: 14 amino acids. The CDR3 loop is CASTLLGANYGYTF. CDR3 nucleotide sequence: TGTGCCAGCACCCTGCTGGGAGCTAACTATGGCTACACCTTC.

V gene TRBV5-5 combines with J gene TRBJ2-7; D uncertain. Germline V gives CDR1 SGHKS, CDR2 YYEKEE (reference sequence). The V gene lost 1 base and the J gene lost 3 bases, with 8 bases spanning the gap. The CDR3 extends over 13 amino acids. This chain's CDR3 is CASSLSSLYEQYF. The CDR3 DNA is TGTGCCAGCAGCTTGTCGAGTCTCTACGAGCAGTACTTC.

The chain links TRBV7-2 to TRBJ2-2; the D gene is possibly TRBD1 (5 bases). CDR3 length: 14 amino acids. Germline V CDR1 and CDR2: SGHTA, FQGNSA. V shed 2 bases and J shed 2 bases, with 6 bases lying between them. The chain's CDR3 is CASSLQGNTGELFF. CDR3 nucleotide sequence: TGTGCCAGCAGCTTACAGGGCAACACCGGGGAGCTGTTTTTT.